This is a list of T cell receptor beta chains from one sample in a study of blood T cell repertoires in COVID-19. Generated by immunoSEQ multiplex PCR, the TCRdb table keeps only in-frame clones and is missing some. In the table there are approximately 74,000 clones, 80% to 90% of which are singletons. Input material: peripheral blood. These receptor sequences come from a woman older than 75 with active or convalescent COVID-19. Each CDR3 is given with its conserved first and last residue. D genes are given only for firm matches. Part of the rows lack a size; the others show once, few, many or a class for expanded clones.

d_call	v_call	j_call	clone_size	cdr3_nt	cdr3_aa
TRBD2	TRBV5-4	TRBJ2-2	NA	TGTGCCAGCAGCTTGGGGGTAGCGGGAGCCACCGGGGAGCTGTTTTTT	CASSLGVAGATGELFF
TRBD1	TRBV6-2/TRBV6-3	TRBJ2-5	NA	TGTGCCAGCAGTTCCTCCGGGACAGGGGTGGAGACCCAGTACTTC	CASSSSGTGVETQYF
NA	TRBV6-5	TRBJ2-6	NA	TGTGCCAGCAGTTTCCGTTACAGCTCTGGGGCCAACGTCCTGACTTTC	CASSFRYSSGANVLTF
TRBD1	TRBV2	TRBJ1-2	many	TGTGCCAGCAGCGGGGACAGGGGTGGCTACACCTTC	CASSGDRGGYTF
NA	TRBV19	TRBJ1-6	NA	TGTGCCAGTAGTATGGTGGTAACTGGGCGACCCCTCCACTTT	CASSMVVTGRPLHF
TRBD2	TRBV5-1	TRBJ2-1	NA	TGCGCCAGCAGCTTGGCCGGGCTAGCGGGGGGACCTATCTACAATGAGCAGTTCTTC	CASSLAGLAGGPIYNEQFF
NA	TRBV2	TRBJ2-4	NA	TGTGCCAGCAGTGAAGACCCAGGGATTCAGTACTTC	CASSEDPGIQYF
TRBD1	TRBV9	TRBJ1-6	once	TGTGCCAGCAGCGTAGCTGGGACAGGGGTTTCACCCCTCCACTTT	CASSVAGTGVSPLHF
NA	TRBV28	TRBJ2-5	NA	TGTGCCAGCAGTTTCGGAACAGGGCTCGGGCGGGAGACCCAGTACTTC	CASSFGTGLGRETQYF
NA	TRBV28	TRBJ1-3	NA	TGTGCCAGCAGTCCCGGCGGCTCAGGGTCCATATATTTT	CASSPGGSGSIYF
TRBD1	TRBV7-2	TRBJ2-2	NA	TGTGCCAGCAGCCCCGACAGGGTGAGCGGGGAGCTGTTTTTT	CASSPDRVSGELFF
NA	TRBV3-1/TRBV3-2	TRBJ1-1	NA	TGTGCCAGCGCTGAGATGAACACTGAAGCTTTCTTT	CASAEMNTEAFF
NA	TRBV27	TRBJ2-3	NA	TGTGCCAGCAAGGGGGAGGGCCTCACAGATACGCAGTATTTT	CASKGEGLTDTQYF
TRBD2	TRBV2	TRBJ2-7	NA	TGTGCCAGCAGTGAATGGGGTGTACTAGCGGCCAACTCCTACGAGCAGTACTTC	CASSEWGVLAANSYEQYF
TRBD1	TRBV20-1	TRBJ1-2	NA	TGCAGACCCGGGACAGGGAATGGCTACACCTTC	CRPGTGNGYTF
NA	TRBV27	TRBJ1-6	NA	TGTGCCAGCAGAAGAACGGATAATTCACCCCTCCACTTT	CASRRTDNSPLHF
NA	TRBV2	TRBJ2-5	NA	TGTGCCAGCAGTGATGCGGGCGCGCAAGAGACCCAGTACTTC	CASSDAGAQETQYF
NA	TRBV7-3	TRBJ2-2	NA	TGTGCCAGCAGCACAACACCCGTGAACACCGGGGAGCTGTTTTTT	CASSTTPVNTGELFF
NA	TRBV1	TRBJ2-7	NA	TGCACCAGCAGCGACGGACTAGCGGGAACAAGCTCCTACGAGCAGTACTTC	CTSSDGLAGTSSYEQYF
NA	TRBV6-2/TRBV6-3	TRBJ2-7	NA	TGTGCCAGCAGTTTTTCCGGGACATCTAGGAGCTCCTACGAGCAGTACTTC	CASSFSGTSRSSYEQYF
NA	TRBV3-1/TRBV3-2	TRBJ2-3	few	TGTGCCAGCAGCCCCGGATGGGGGGGCCTTGATACGCAGTATTTT	CASSPGWGGLDTQYF
NA	TRBV27	TRBJ2-1	NA	TGTGCCAGCAGTCCCCCGCGGAGCTCCTACAATGAGCAGTTCTTC	CASSPPRSSYNEQFF
TRBD2	TRBV5-1	TRBJ2-7	NA	TGCGCCAGCAGCTTGGAGGGACTAGCGGTCCACGAGCAGTACTTC	CASSLEGLAVHEQYF
NA	TRBV27	TRBJ2-6	NA	TGTGCCAGCAGTTCTAGCTCTGGGGCCAACGTCCTGACTTTC	CASSSSSGANVLTF
TRBD2	TRBV7-9	TRBJ2-5	NA	TGTGCCACCATAACCGGGACTAGCGGGAGTGGGTACCAAGAGACCCAGTACTTC	CATITGTSGSGYQETQYF
TRBD1	TRBV7-9	TRBJ1-2	NA	TGTGCCAGCAGCCCATCCGGACAGGGGGTTTATGGCTACACCTTC	CASSPSGQGVYGYTF
NA	TRBV3-1/TRBV3-2	TRBJ2-3	NA	TGTGCCAGCAGCCAAGGGGGGCATAGCACAGATACGCAGTATTTT	CASSQGGHSTDTQYF
NA	TRBV27	TRBJ1-2	NA	TGTGCCAGCAGTCCCGACAGGCGTACTAACTATGGCTACACCTTC	CASSPDRRTNYGYTF
TRBD1	TRBV6-5	TRBJ1-5	NA	TGTGCCAGCAGATCAGGGGGCCTTCAGCCCCAGCATTTT	CASRSGGLQPQHF
TRBD2	TRBV7-2	TRBJ2-1	NA	TGTGCCAGCAGCAGCCCGGGACTAGCGGGAGCCGGTGAGCAGTTCTTC	CASSSPGLAGAGEQFF
NA	TRBV11-3	TRBJ2-1	NA	TGTGCCAGCAGCTTAGTGGCAGGGGCGAACAATGAGCAGTTCTTC	CASSLVAGANNEQFF
TRBD1	TRBV24-1	TRBJ1-4	NA	TGTGCCACCAGGCCCGGGACAGGGAATGAAAAACTGTTTTTT	CATRPGTGNEKLFF
TRBD2	TRBV2	TRBJ2-2	NA	TGTCCCCCCCCCAGGGCGGGGGGGGGCGTGGACACCGGGGAGCTGTTTTTT	CPPPRAGGGVDTGELFF
NA	TRBV9	TRBJ2-2	few	TGTGCCAGCAGCCCCCGGGGTATGAACACCGGGGAGCTGTTTTTT	CASSPRGMNTGELFF
NA	TRBV30	TRBJ1-1	NA	TGTGCCTGGAGGCCAGTAACTGAAGCTTTCTTT	CAWRPVTEAFF
NA	TRBV4-1	TRBJ1-5	NA	TGCGCCAGCAGCCAAGTTGACAGCCCAAATCAGCCCCAGCATTTT	CASSQVDSPNQPQHF
TRBD1	TRBV7-3	TRBJ2-2	NA	TGTGCCAGCAGCTTAACAACCGGGACAGGGTCCGGGGAGCTGTTTTTT	CASSLTTGTGSGELFF
TRBD1	TRBV27	TRBJ2-3	NA	TGTGCCAGCATGAACAGGGGGCGCCCAGATACGCAGTATTTT	CASMNRGRPDTQYF
NA	TRBV29-1	TRBJ1-1	NA	TGCAGCGTTGATACCGGTTCTGAAGCTTTCTTT	CSVDTGSEAFF
TRBD2	TRBV9	TRBJ2-2	once	TGTGCCAGCAGCCAAGGACTAGCGGGGGCCATGAACACCGGGGAGCTGTTTTTT	CASSQGLAGAMNTGELFF
TRBD2	TRBV6-5	TRBJ2-1	NA	TGTGCCAGCGCGAGAGTGAGCGGGGGGGAGTATGAGCAGTTCTTC	CASARVSGGEYEQFF
TRBD1	TRBV2	TRBJ1-2	NA	TGTGCCAGCAGTGTCAGAGACAGGGGGCAGAGTTATGGCTACACCTTC	CASSVRDRGQSYGYTF
TRBD2	TRBV24-1	TRBJ2-7	NA	TGTGCCACCAGTAGCGGGGACGAGCAGTACTTC	CATSSGDEQYF
NA	TRBV6-2/TRBV6-3	TRBJ1-5	NA	TGTGCCAGCAGTTACCTTGGCCAGGAAAGGGGTCAGCCCCAGCATTTT	CASSYLGQERGQPQHF
NA	TRBV27	TRBJ1-4	NA	TGTGCCAGCAGTCTATTCTATGCAACTAATGAAAAACTGTTTTTT	CASSLFYATNEKLFF
TRBD2	TRBV30	TRBJ2-3	NA	TGTGCCTGGAGTCTAGGGACTAGCGGGAGTGCAGATACGCAGTATTTT	CAWSLGTSGSADTQYF
TRBD1	TRBV4-1	TRBJ2-1	NA	TGCGCCAGCAGCCAAAACCCAGCGGGACAGGGGCACAATGAGCAGTTCTTC	CASSQNPAGQGHNEQFF
NA	TRBV7-3	TRBJ2-3	NA	TGTGCCAGCAGCGCGGGTGGGACAGATACGCAGTATTTT	CASSAGGTDTQYF
TRBD2	TRBV6-2/TRBV6-3	TRBJ2-2	NA	TGTGCCAGCAGTTTTCCAACTAGCGTCTCCTGGACCGGGGAGCTGTTTTTT	CASSFPTSVSWTGELFF